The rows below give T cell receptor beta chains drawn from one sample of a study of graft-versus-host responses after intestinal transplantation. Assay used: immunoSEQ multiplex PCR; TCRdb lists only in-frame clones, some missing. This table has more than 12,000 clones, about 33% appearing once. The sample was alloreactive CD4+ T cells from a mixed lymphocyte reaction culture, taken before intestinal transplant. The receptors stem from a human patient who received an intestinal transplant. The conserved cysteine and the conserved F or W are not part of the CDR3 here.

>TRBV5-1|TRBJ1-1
ASSLWGNTEAF
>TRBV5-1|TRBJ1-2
ASSTTTGLEGYT
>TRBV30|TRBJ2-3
AWSLGMSGSTDTQY
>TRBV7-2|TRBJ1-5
ASSFNRDQPQH
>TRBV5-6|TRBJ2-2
ASRLGQTNTGELF
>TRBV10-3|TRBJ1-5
AISVAAGDQPQH
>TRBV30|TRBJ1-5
AWSHRGNQPQH
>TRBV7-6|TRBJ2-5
ASSLSVGQGARETQY
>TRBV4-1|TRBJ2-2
ASSQDPYRGDIGGDTGELF
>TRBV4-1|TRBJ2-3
ATSQDGGLAGQASTDTQY
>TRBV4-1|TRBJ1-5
ASSQELDQPQH
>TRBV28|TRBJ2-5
ASTPSGQGKRTQY
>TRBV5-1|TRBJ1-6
ASSGVTGKNSPLH
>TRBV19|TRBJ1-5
ASSPGDSTNQPQH
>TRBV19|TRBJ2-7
ASSRDRSSSYEQY
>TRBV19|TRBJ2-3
ASTHRASTDTQY
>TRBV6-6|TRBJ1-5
ASSYSGGVHQPQH
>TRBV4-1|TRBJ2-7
ASSPTGLAGGKIYEQY
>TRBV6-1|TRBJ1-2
ASRSQGGSGYT
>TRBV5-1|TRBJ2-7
ASSTRTSGYEQY
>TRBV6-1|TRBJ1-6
ASLGQHNSPLH
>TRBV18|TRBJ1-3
ASSPRTGQGSGNTIY
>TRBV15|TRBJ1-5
ATSRDLSGQPQH
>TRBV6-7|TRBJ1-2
ASSYTRGTGGGGYT
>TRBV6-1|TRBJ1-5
ASSPSQQPQH
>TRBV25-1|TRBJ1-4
ASSEFRGGNEKLF
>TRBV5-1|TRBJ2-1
ASSLGGTSEQF
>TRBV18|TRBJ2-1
ASSPGHSYNEQF
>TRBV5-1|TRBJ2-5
ASSLDPSTETQY
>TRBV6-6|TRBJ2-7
ASSYGTGGYEQY
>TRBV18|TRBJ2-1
ASSLTSGGYNEQF
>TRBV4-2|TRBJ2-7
ASSLSGRAHEQY
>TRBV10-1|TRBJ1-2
ASSESRGYGYT
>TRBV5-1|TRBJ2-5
ASRVGGDQETQY
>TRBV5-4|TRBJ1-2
ASSLPGGHYGYT
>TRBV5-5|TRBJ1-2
ASTVGKLYGYT
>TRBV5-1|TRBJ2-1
ASSRADRGLSWQF
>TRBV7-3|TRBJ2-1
ASRTAGIPLQF
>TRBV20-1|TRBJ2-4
SARGVNIQY
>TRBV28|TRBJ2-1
ASSSSAREQF
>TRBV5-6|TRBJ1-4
ASSGDRGLNEKLF
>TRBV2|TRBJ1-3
ASSRPITGVRNTIY
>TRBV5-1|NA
ASSLGGTGSYEQY
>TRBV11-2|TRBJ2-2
ASSLLAGAITGELL
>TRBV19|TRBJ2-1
ASSMWGLPNNEQF
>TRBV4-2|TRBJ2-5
ASSFRGEETQY
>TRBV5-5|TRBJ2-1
ASSLVTSGPQIRPYNEQF
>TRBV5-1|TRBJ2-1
ASSSSRTSGYNEQF
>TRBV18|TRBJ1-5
ASSPAGSQPQH
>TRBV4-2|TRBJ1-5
ASSLRGVSNQPQH
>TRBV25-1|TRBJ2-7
ASSDRGTYEQY
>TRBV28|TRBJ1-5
ASKPTGGIGQPQH
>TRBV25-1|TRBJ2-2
ASSVMMGGAHGELF
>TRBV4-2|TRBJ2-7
ASSTRTSGVNEQY
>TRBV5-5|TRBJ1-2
ASSQFGRGYGYT